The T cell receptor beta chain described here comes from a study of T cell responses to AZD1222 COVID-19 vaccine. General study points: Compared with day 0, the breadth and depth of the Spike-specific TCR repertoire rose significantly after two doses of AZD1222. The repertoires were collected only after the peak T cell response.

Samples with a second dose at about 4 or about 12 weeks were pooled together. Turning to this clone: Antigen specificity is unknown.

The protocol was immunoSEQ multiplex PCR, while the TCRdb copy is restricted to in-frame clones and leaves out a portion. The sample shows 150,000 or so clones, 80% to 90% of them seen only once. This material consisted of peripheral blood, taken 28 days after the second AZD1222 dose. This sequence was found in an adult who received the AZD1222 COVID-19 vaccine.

The CDR3 loop reads CASSEDPGQLTYNEQFF. CDR3 nucleotide sequence: TGTGCCAGCAGTGAAGATCCGGGACAACTAACCTACAATGAGCAGTTCTTC. This chain joins TRBV28 and TRBJ2-1, with D possibly TRBD1 on 6 matching bases. From germline, CDR1 is MDHEN and CDR2 SYDVKM. The CDR3 extends over 17 amino acids. V lost 5 bases and J lost 2, with 19 bases in between.